These 30 T cell receptor beta chains were sequenced from one sample in a study of shared clonotypes between healthy human individuals. TCRdb's table, derived via immunoSEQ multiplex PCR, lists solely in-frame clones and lacks some. The table has some 1 million clones, around 75% seen once; the top ten hold roughly 1.5%. Sequencing was done on a sample of memory CD4+ T cells sorted from blood. Indicated subset: CD45RA-negative fraction. These receptors were taken from a man aged 18 to 35 in good health.

This rearrangement joins TRBV27 to TRBJ2-7; possibly TRBD1 or TRBD2 for D (5 bases each). This CDR3 has 16 amino acids. Trimming took off 7 bases at V and 0 bases at J, with 19 bases between the two ends. Germline CDR1 is MNHEY and CDR2 is SMNVEV (reference sequence). DNA for the CDR3: TGTGCCAGCACCATAGAACCGGGACGGAGCTCCTACGAGCAGTACTTC. This gives the protein CASTIEPGRSSYEQYF.

CDR3 loop: CASSSVGNTEAFF. DNA of the CDR3: TGTGCCAGCAGTTCCGTGGGGAACACTGAAGCTTTCTTT. The chain couples TRBV28 to TRBJ1-1; D is unresolved. Germline CDR1 and CDR2: MDHEN and SYDVKM. Trimming cost V 4 bases and J 1 base, with 7 bases left between them. The CDR3 has 13 amino acids.

The gene calls are TRBV28 and TRBJ1-2; D gene uncertain. The CDR3 sequence is 12 residues long. Germline values: CDR1 MDHEN, CDR2 SYDVKM. V lost 6 bases, J lost 4 bases, and 9 bases lay in between. In DNA form, the CDR3 reads TGTGCCAGCAGGGCAACCCTCTATGGCTACACCTTC. Its protein product is CASRATLYGYTF.

This clone came up a few times. V usage is TRBV5-1 and J usage is TRBJ2-7; 10 nucleotides agree with TRBD2. J was trimmed by 3 bases and V by 2 bases; bases with no gene match: 8. Germline lookup yields CDR1 SGHRS and CDR2 YFSETQ. This CDR3 has 16 amino acids. The CDR3 spells CASSFPTSGPLYEQYF. CDR3 DNA sequence: TGCGCCAGCAGCTTCCCGACTAGCGGGCCCCTCTACGAGCAGTACTTC.

This clone was counted many times. V gene TRBV4-1 combines with J gene TRBJ1-1, with D possibly TRBD1 on 6 matching bases. The germline V and J ends were trimmed by 3 bases and 11 bases, with 25 bases remaining between them. There are 16 residues in the CDR3. Germline CDR1 MGHRA, CDR2 YSYEKL. CDR3 bases: TGCGCCAGCAGCCAGGCAAGCTCCGGGACACAGTTGAGGGCTTTCTTT. Its translation: CASSQASSGTQLRAFF.

The rearrangement joins TRBV7-9 to TRBJ2-5, with D possibly being TRBD2 (5 bases). The CDR3 covers 16 residues. Trimming cost V 5 bases and J 1 base, with 17 bases left between them. Germline CDR1 reads SEHNR; CDR2 reads FQNEAQ (reference sequence). The CDR3 coding sequence is TGTGCCAGCAGCCACCGGACGGGGAGCTCCCAAGAGACCCAGTACTTC. This codes for CASSHRTGSSQETQYF.

The chain links TRBV7-9 to TRBJ2-7; 8 bases are a match to TRBD1. The CDR3 runs 17 residues. Germline V gene sequence: CDR1 SEHNR, CDR2 FQNEAQ (reference sequence). V lost 5 bases and J lost 3; bases outside the gene matches: 15. Here the CDR3 reads CASSTPLTGGDYYEQYF. Written as DNA, the CDR3 is TGTGCCAGCAGCACACCCCTAACAGGGGGAGACTACTACGAGCAGTACTTC.

This chain joins TRBV10-3 and TRBJ1-6; no reliable D call. This CDR3 has 13 residues. The germline gives CDR1 ENHRY, CDR2 SYGVKD. V was pared by 3 bases and J by 13 bases, with 13 bases between. The CDR3 is CAISDNSGLPLHF. CDR3 nucleotide sequence: TGTGCCATCAGTGATAACAGCGGCCTTCCCCTCCACTTT.

The chain joins TRBV19 to TRBJ1-5, with D perhaps TRBD1 (6 bases). Germline V lookup: CDR1 LNHDA, CDR2 SQIVND (reference sequence). The ends were cut back, 7 bases at V and 7 bases at J, with 17 bases in the middle. The CDR3 has 14 amino acids. The CDR3 is CASTPRGVGQPQHF. The CDR3 DNA reads as TGTGCCAGTACCCCAAGGGGGGTTGGGCAGCCCCAGCATTTT.

The genes are TRBV27 and TRBJ2-7; 13 nucleotides match TRBD2. Looked up from germline, CDR1 is MNHEY and CDR2 is SMNVEV (reference sequence). The CDR3 consists of 18 residues. J gave up 0 bases and V 5 bases, and 10 bases lay outside the gene matches. CDR3 DNA: TGTGCCAGCAGTGCCCGGACTAGCGGGGGCCCGAGCTCCTACGAGCAGTACTTC. This codes for CASSARTSGGPSSYEQYF.

V and J are TRBV7-2 and TRBJ2-7; unclear D gene. There are 16 residues in the CDR3. Germline CDR1 is SGHTA and CDR2 is FQGNSA. Trimming removed 2 bases at V and 0 bases at J, with 14 bases between. CDR3 sequence: CASSLSEFQSSYEQYF. Here the CDR3 DNA reads TGTGCCAGCAGCTTATCCGAGTTCCAGAGCTCCTACGAGCAGTACTTC.

The chain combines TRBV5-1 with TRBJ2-1, with a weak D call TRBD1 (6 bases). Trimming shortened V by 5 bases and J by 0 bases, and 9 bases separated the two germline ends. The CDR3 extends over 14 amino acids. The germline V gene encodes CDR1 SGHRS and CDR2 YFSETQ. CDR3 in DNA: TGCGCCAGCAGTCAACAGGGCTCCTACAATGAGCAGTTCTTC. Its translation is CASSQQGSYNEQFF.

This chain uses TRBV29-1 with TRBJ2-3; 10 bases are shared with TRBD2. Losses at the gene ends were 4 bases for V and 6 bases for J; bases not matched to a gene: 16. This CDR3 is 17 amino acids long. CDR1 is SQVTM and CDR2 is ANQGSEA in the germline V gene. In DNA form, the CDR3 reads TGCAGCGTTGTCGTACAGTCCGGGACTAGCGCTACCGATACGCAGTATTTT. It codes for CSVVVQSGTSATDTQYF.

This chain uses TRBV5-1 with TRBJ1-1; 12 bases match TRBD1. The germline CDR1 and CDR2 sequences are SGHRS and YFSETQ. The V segment lost 3 bases and the J segment 3 bases; nucleotides outside the gene matches: 6. The CDR3 contains 16 residues. The CDR3 loop reads CASSWGQGAPDTEAFF. The CDR3 bases are TGCGCCAGCAGCTGGGGACAGGGGGCGCCGGACACTGAAGCTTTCTTT. Drawing the rest from reference TRBV5-1 and TRBJ1-1, the complete variable domain is KAGVTQTPRYLIKTRGQQVTLSCSPISGHRSVSWYQQTPGQGLQFLFEYFSETQRNKGNFPGRFSGRQFSNSRSEMNVSTLELGDSALYLCASSWGQGAPDTEAFFGQGTRLTVV.

The chain links TRBV13 to TRBJ2-7; D is undetermined. Trimming cost V 5 bases and J 0 bases, with 14 bases left between them. Germline assignment: CDR1 PRHDT and CDR2 FYEKMQ (reference sequence). The CDR3 is made up of 15 amino acids. The DNA of the CDR3 is TGTGCCAGCAGCCCGAACTGGGCGGCCTCCTACGAGCAGTACTTC. Protein product: CASSPNWAASYEQYF.

Points on this clone: The sample has other DNA sequences that encode this CDR3 too. This chain uses TRBV10-3 with TRBJ2-5; 8 bases line up with TRBD1. Trimming took 3 bases from V and 5 from J; bases not matched to a gene: 5. Germline V CDR1 and CDR2: ENHRY, SYGVKD. The CDR3 covers 14 residues. The chain's CDR3 is CAISDGQGRETQYF. The DNA of the CDR3 is TGTGCCATCAGTGACGGACAGGGTAGGGAGACCCAGTACTTC.

This clone was picked up a small number of times. Within the sample, other DNA sequences also encode this same CDR3. The V call is TRBV25-1, the J call TRBJ1-2; 8 bases match TRBD1. V lost 6 bases and J lost 4; bases outside the gene matches: 4. The germline V gene has CDR1 MGHDK and CDR2 SYGVNS. The length of the CDR3 is 13 residues. CDR3 sequence: CASSEGQGYGYTF. Here the CDR3 DNA reads TGTGCCAGCAGCGAAGGACAGGGCTATGGCTACACCTTC.

In its sample, this clone was seen a few times. This chain uses TRBV30 with TRBJ1-5; tentatively, D is TRBD1 (5 bases). The germline V gene encodes CDR1 GTSNPN and CDR2 SVGIG (reference sequence). This CDR3 contains 14 residues. The V end lost 2 bases, the J end lost 2 bases, and 10 bases lay between the germline ends. This CDR3 reads CAWSYGGGNQPQHF. DNA of the CDR3: TGTGCCTGGAGTTACGGGGGGGGCAATCAGCCCCAGCATTTT.

The chain has TRBV5-4 and TRBJ2-7, with D perhaps matching TRBD1 (6 bases). The germline V and J ends were trimmed by 4 bases and 0 bases, with 17 bases remaining between them. The CDR3 runs to 16 residues. Germline CDR1 reads SGHNT; CDR2 reads YYREEE (reference sequence). CDR3 sequence: CASSTDLGGRSYEQYF. CDR3 DNA sequence: TGTGCCAGCAGCACGGATCTAGGGGGACGCTCCTACGAGCAGTACTTC. Complete variable domain (other parts from reference TRBV5-4 and TRBJ2-7): ETGVTQSPTHLIKTRGQQVTLRCSSQSGHNTVSWYQQALGQGPQFIFQYYREEENGRGNFPPRFSGLQFPNYSSELNVNALELDDSALYLCASSTDLGGRSYEQYFGPGTRLTVT.

This rearrangement joins TRBV10-3 to TRBJ1-4; unclear D gene. The CDR3 is made up of 12 amino acids. The V and J ends lost 2 bases and 11 bases respectively, with 9 bases between them. Germline values: CDR1 ENHRY, CDR2 SYGVKD. The CDR3 DNA sequence: TGTGCCATCAGTGAGGGGCGCAGCAAACTGTTTTTT. This codes for CAISEGRSKLFF.

The genes are TRBV7-9 and TRBJ1-3, with 7 bases that match TRBD1. The ends lost 4 bases at V and 7 bases at J; junction bases unmatched: 4. CDR3 size: 13 residues. In germline, CDR1 is SEHNR, CDR2 FQNEAQ (reference sequence). The CDR3 spells CASSSGTVNTIYF. The CDR3 DNA sequence: TGTGCCAGCAGCTCAGGGACAGTTAACACCATATATTTT.

The gene calls are TRBV30 and TRBJ2-5; D is unresolved. CDR3 length equals 11 residues. The germline gives CDR1 GTSNPN, CDR2 SVGIG (reference sequence). Trimming stripped 1 base from V and 11 bases from J, with 11 bases between. CDR3: CAWSAGLEQYF. The CDR3 DNA reads as TGTGCCTGGAGTGCCGGGCTTGAGCAGTACTTC.

The CDR3 DNA follows: TGTGCCAGCAGTCAATCAAATCGGGCTAATGAAAAACTGTTTTTT. Its protein is CASSQSNRANEKLFF. The V gene is TRBV7-3, the J gene TRBJ1-4; D unresolved. The CDR3 has 15 amino acids. Trimming removed 6 bases from V and 3 bases from J, with 14 bases in between. Germline CDR1 and CDR2: SGHTA and FQGTGA.

The chain uses TRBV5-1 and TRBJ2-3; 8 bases fit TRBD1. V lost 4 bases to trimming and J lost 0 bases; unmatched junction nucleotides: 7. Germline V gene sequence: CDR1 SGHRS, CDR2 YFSETQ. This CDR3 spans 16 amino acids. As DNA, the CDR3 is TGCGCCAGCAGCGAACAGGGGGTCCCTAGCACAGATACGCAGTATTTT. Translation: CASSEQGVPSTDTQYF.

Worth noting for this clone: Other DNA sequences in this sample translate to the same CDR3. The chain links TRBV28 to TRBJ1-5; D uncertain. From germline, CDR1 is MDHEN and CDR2 SYDVKM. V lost 6 bases and J 0 bases, leaving 6 bases between the germline ends. The CDR3 is 13 amino acids. In DNA form, the CDR3 reads TGTGCCAGCAGCCCTTATAGCAATCAGCCCCAGCATTTT. Encoded protein: CASSPYSNQPQHF.

The rearrangement joins TRBV6-5 to TRBJ1-2; the match to TRBD1 covers 7 bases. From germline, CDR1 is MNHEY and CDR2 SVGAGI. The CDR3 is 15 amino acids. The junction had 3 bases not matched to a gene; V was cut back by 2 bases and J by 0 bases. CDR3 DNA: TGTGCCAGCAGTTACGGACAGGTAGCTAACTATGGCTACACCTTC. Its translation is CASSYGQVANYGYTF.

The rearrangement links TRBV5-1 to TRBJ2-7, with D unclear. Trimming took off 0 bases at V and 6 bases at J, with 10 bases between the two ends. Germline V lookup: CDR1 SGHRS, CDR2 YFSETQ. This CDR3 spans 13 amino acids. The CDR3 loop reads CASSLDSAGEQYF. The CDR3 bases are TGCGCCAGCAGCTTGGATTCGGCTGGCGAGCAGTACTTC. Variable domain in full (rest from reference TRBV5-1 and TRBJ2-7): KAGVTQTPRYLIKTRGQQVTLSCSPISGHRSVSWYQQTPGQGLQFLFEYFSETQRNKGNFPGRFSGRQFSNSRSEMNVSTLELGDSALYLCASSLDSAGEQYFGPGTRLTVT.

This clone has a handful of counts. The chain recombines TRBV5-5 with TRBJ2-2; possibly TRBD1 or TRBD2 for D (5 bases each). The CDR3 is 13 amino acids. Trimming took 2 bases from V and 5 from J, leaving 7 bases between them. Germline-derived CDR1 and CDR2 are SGHKS and YYEKEE (reference sequence). CDR3: CASSFGGTGELFF. CDR3 DNA sequence: TGTGCCAGCAGCTTTGGGGGAACCGGGGAGCTGTTTTTT.

Remarks on this clone: Additional DNA sequences in this sample encode the identical CDR3. V gene TRBV5-1 combines with J gene TRBJ1-1, with 7 bases aligning to TRBD1. Per germline, CDR1 SGHRS and CDR2 YFSETQ. The CDR3 consists of 14 residues. V dropped 2 bases and J dropped 1; count of bases not matched to a gene: 2. The CDR3 nucleotides read TGCGCCAGCAGCTTAGGGACAGAGAACACTGAAGCTTTCTTT. It specifies CASSLGTENTEAFF.

V is TRBV15 and J is TRBJ2-1; TRBD1 agrees at 8 bases. Germline CDR1 is LNHNV and CDR2 is YYDKDF (reference sequence). This CDR3 spans 15 amino acids. With 5 bases clipped from V and 6 bases from J, the junction kept 9 bases outside the gene matches. The CDR3 here is CATSGVGRGLNEQFF. For the CDR3, the DNA is TGTGCCACCAGCGGAGTCGGCAGGGGGCTCAATGAGCAGTTCTTC.